This T cell receptor beta chain was observed in a study of T-cell memory formation after mild COVID-19. Points from the study as a whole: Day 37-peaking second-wave clones had unconfirmed SARS-CoV-2 specificity.

Concerning this clonotype itself: No antigen is known for it.

TCRalpha and TCRbeta libraries used 5'RACE with constant-segment primers and UMIs. TCRdb itself ran the 5' RACE reads through MiXCR, one entry per CDR3 protein. The repertoire holds 55,000 to 75,000 distinct CDR3 sequences, with 28% as singletons. V dropped 7 bases and J dropped 3 bases, with 15 bases sitting between them. The germline CDR1 and CDR2 sequences are MNHNY and SVGAGI (reference sequence). This CDR3 comprises 14 residues. The J gene is TRBJ2-5, the V gene TRBV6-6; D unresolved. This clonotype originated in a man aged 18 to 29 who had mild COVID-19 (a few samples of this study predate the infection). Cell type and time point are not known. Material for sequencing was PBMCs or a T cell subset sorted from them (not recorded which). The CDR3 nucleotides are TGTGCCAGCATCCGAGAGTCCACGGAAGAGACCCAGTACTTC. This gives the protein CASIRESTEETQYF.